The following is a T cell receptor (beta chain) sequence with its context. This table comes from immunoSEQ multiplex PCR, and its TCRdb copy is limited to in-frame clones, with some not included. The sample carries under 45,000 clones, under 80% recorded once. The sample is drawn from a study of blood T cell repertoires in COVID-19. Study-wide background: From T cells, B-cell-depleted T cells, or PBMCs came the material, which was cDNA or gDNA.

The V end was cut by 3 bases, the J end by 3 bases, with 9 bases between. CDR1 and CDR2 (germline): DFQATT, SNEGSKA (reference sequence). The CDR3 is 12 amino acids. Material: peripheral blood. V is TRBV20-1 and J is TRBJ2-7; maybe TRBD2 (6 bases). This clonotype was obtained from a man aged 80 or over with acute or convalescent COVID-19. CDR3 bases: TGCAGTGCTAGTCTGACTAGCTACGAGCAGTACTTC. It yields the protein CSASLTSYEQYF.